The 26 T cell receptor beta chains below were found in one sample sequenced in a study of blood T cell repertoires in COVID-19. Sequencing used immunoSEQ multiplex PCR; TCRdb keeps in-frame clones, though not all of them. The table has 80,000 to 95,000 clones, 75% to 90% seen once. Source material: peripheral blood. These TCRs come from an elderly woman with active or convalescent COVID-19.

The V gene is TRBV5-1, the J gene TRBJ2-5; perhaps TRBD2 as D (7 bases). This CDR3 spans 15 amino acids. Germline CDR1 and CDR2: SGHRS and YFSETQ. V lost 6 bases, J lost 1 base, and 16 bases lay in between. In DNA form, the CDR3 reads TGCGCCAGCATGAGGGGGGGAAGTTTCCAAGAGACCCAGTACTTC. Translating it yields CASMRGGSFQETQYF.

This rearrangement joins TRBV19 to TRBJ2-5, with TRBD2 as a possible D gene (5 bases). Germline assignment: CDR1 LNHDA and CDR2 SQIVND (reference sequence). This CDR3 has 15 amino acids. With 4 bases removed from V and 1 base from J, the gap between germline ends came to 13 bases. CDR3 nucleotides: TGTGCCAGTAGTACGGGATCGGGGATCCAAGAGACCCAGTACTTC. Translation gives CASSTGSGIQETQYF. Full variable domain (rest looked up from reference TRBV19 and TRBJ2-5): DGGITQSPKYLFRKEGQNVTLSCEQNLNHDAMYWYRQDPGQGLRLIYYSQIVNDFQKGDIAEGYSVSREKKESFPLTVTSAQKNPTAFYLCASSTGSGIQETQYFGPGTRLLVL.

The chain employs TRBV4-1 and TRBJ2-7; 9 positions agree with TRBD1. J was trimmed by 2 bases and V by 4 bases; bases with no gene match: 6. Germline CDR1 MGHRA, CDR2 YSYEKL. The CDR3 sequence is 15 residues long. CDR3 residues: CASSRGTGNPYEQYF. The CDR3 bases are TGCGCCAGCAGCCGAGGGACAGGGAACCCCTACGAGCAGTACTTC.

The chain uses TRBV28 and TRBJ1-4, with 7 bases fitting TRBD1. Germline V gene data show CDR1 as MDHEN and CDR2 as SYDVKM. The CDR3 sequence is 14 residues long. The V segment lost 5 bases and the J segment 8 bases; nucleotides outside the gene matches: 8. Written as DNA, the CDR3 is TGTGCCAGCAGTACCGGGACAGTTCCCGAAAAACTGTTTTTT. Amino acids: CASSTGTVPEKLFF. Full variable domain (outside the CDR3, taken from reference TRBV28 and TRBJ1-4): DVKVTQSSRYLVKRTGEKVFLECVQDMDHENMFWYRQDPGLGLRLIYFSYDVKMKEKGDIPEGYSVSREKKERFSLILESASTNQTSMYLCASSTGTVPEKLFFGSGTQLSVL.

The genes are TRBV28 and TRBJ2-7; 8 nucleotides agree with TRBD1. CDR3 length: 21 amino acids. Germline values: CDR1 MDHEN, CDR2 SYDVKM. The junction had 26 bases not matched to a gene; V was cut back by 4 bases and J by 3 bases. CDR3 region: CASSSSKLRTGFHKNFYEQYF. The CDR3 DNA is TGTGCCAGCAGTTCTTCAAAACTCAGGACAGGGTTCCATAAAAACTTCTACGAGCAGTACTTC.

This clone appeared a few times. The gene calls are TRBV6-1 and TRBJ1-6, with no clear D. This CDR3 has 15 amino acids. CDR1 and CDR2 (germline): MNHNS, SASEGT. Trimming took 0 bases from V and 7 from J, leaving 10 bases between them. The CDR3 reads CASSEAGSGNSPLHF. CDR3 DNA sequence: TGTGCCAGCAGTGAAGCGGGGTCGGGGAATTCACCCCTCCACTTT.

This clone was counted a few times. The V and J genes are TRBV6-5 and TRBJ1-1; weak D call: TRBD1 (6 bases). The CDR3 totals 15 residues. Germline V lookup: CDR1 MNHEY, CDR2 SVGAGI. Trimming stripped 4 bases from V and 5 bases from J, with 17 bases between. CDR3 amino acids: CASSSRTVLGTEAFF. As DNA, the CDR3 is TGTGCCAGCAGTTCGCGGACAGTTTTGGGGACTGAAGCTTTCTTT.

J is TRBJ1-1 and V is TRBV19; 7 bases fit TRBD1. In germline, CDR1 is LNHDA, CDR2 SQIVND (reference sequence). This CDR3 is 16 amino acids long. The V gene end was trimmed by 6 bases and the J gene end by 3 bases; junction bases not matched to a gene: 13. The CDR3 region has the DNA TGTGCCAGTAGAGAGGAGACAGGGCCCGGGGACACTGAAGCTTTCTTT. This sequence encodes CASREETGPGDTEAFF.

This sequence joins TRBV3-1 (or the pseudogene TRBV3-2) and TRBJ2-5; 8 nucleotides agree with TRBD2. The CDR3 extends over 18 amino acids. J gave up 4 bases and V 1 base, and 14 bases lay outside the gene matches. Germline assignment: CDR1 LGHDT and CDR2 YNNKEL (reference sequence). Written as DNA, the CDR3 is TGTGCCAGCAGCCAAGTTTTGTCGGGAGGGCCCTCGGGAGAGACCCAGTACTTC. It encodes CASSQVLSGGPSGETQYF.

This clone has just a few counts. The V call is TRBV6-2 or TRBV6-3, the J call TRBJ1-5; tentatively, D is TRBD1 (5 bases). The V and J ends lost 4 bases and 1 base respectively, with 11 bases between them. The germline CDR1 and CDR2 sequences are MNHEY and SVGEGT. This CDR3 region has 15 residues. This CDR3 reads CASSSSGGSNQPQHF. DNA of the CDR3: TGTGCCAGCAGTTCATCCGGGGGAAGCAATCAGCCCCAGCATTTT.

This clone was counted once. V and J are TRBV6-1 and TRBJ1-5; D is unclear. Trimming left V 0 bases short and J 4 bases short, with 7 bases between. CDR1 MNHNS and CDR2 SASEGT come from the germline V gene. The CDR3 consists of 14 residues. CDR3 coding DNA: TGTGCCAGCAGTGAAGCGGGGAGGAATCAGCCCCAGCATTTT. Amino acid sequence: CASSEAGRNQPQHF.

The chain employs TRBV14 and TRBJ2-5, with 7 positions matching TRBD1. CDR1 and CDR2 (germline): SGHDN, FVKESK. The CDR3 runs to 14 residues. Trimming took 0 bases from V and 7 from J; bases not matched to a gene: 5. CDR3 sequence: CASSQETGLGTQYF. DNA for the CDR3: TGTGCCAGCAGCCAAGAGACAGGGCTGGGGACCCAGTACTTC.

A few counts support this clone. The chain joins TRBV20-1 to TRBJ1-2; D is perhaps TRBD1 (6 bases). Germline CDR1 is DFQATT and CDR2 is SNEGSKA (reference sequence). Trimming took off 1 base at V and 8 bases at J, with 8 bases between the two ends. The CDR3 sequence is 11 residues long. CDR3 region: CSARAGAGYTF. Written as DNA, the CDR3 is TGCAGTGCTAGAGCAGGGGCCGGCTACACCTTC.

V gene TRBV5-4 combines with J gene TRBJ1-4; 8 nucleotides line up with TRBD1. J lost 7 bases, V lost 4 bases, and 9 bases had no gene match. The CDR3 spans 15 residues. Germline CDR1 and CDR2: SGHNT and YYREEE (reference sequence). CDR3: CASSLKTGETEKLFF. For the CDR3, the DNA is TGTGCCAGCAGCCTAAAGACAGGGGAAACTGAAAAACTGTTTTTT.

J is TRBJ1-2 and V is TRBV4-3; D perhaps matches TRBD1 (5 bases). Trimming pared 1 base from V and 3 bases from J, leaving 12 bases between. The CDR3 sequence is 15 residues long. In germline, CDR1 is LGHNA, CDR2 YSLEER. The CDR3 loop reads CASSQALGGDYGYTF. The CDR3 DNA is TGCGCCAGCAGCCAAGCCCTGGGGGGGGACTATGGCTACACCTTC.

The chain employs TRBV30 and TRBJ1-2; no firm D call. V lost 3 bases and J lost 8, with 13 bases in between. Germline V CDR1 and CDR2: GTSNPN, SVGIG (reference sequence). This CDR3 is 12 amino acids long. CDR3 sequence (DNA): TGTGCCTGGAGCGAAGACTGGGTCGGCTACACCTTC. This gives the protein CAWSEDWVGYTF.

This sequence joins TRBV30 and TRBJ1-5; the match to TRBD1 covers 7 bases. CDR1 is GTSNPN, CDR2 SVGIG, per germline (reference sequence). V lost 3 bases to trimming and J lost 6 bases; unmatched junction nucleotides: 5. The CDR3 loop spans 13 amino acids. The CDR3 coding sequence is TGTGCCTGGAGCCTACAGGGGATTCAGCCCCAGCATTTT. Translation gives CAWSLQGIQPQHF.

The rearrangement links TRBV10-2 to TRBJ1-5; D is possibly TRBD1 (5 bases). The V and J ends lost 0 bases and 6 bases respectively, with 9 bases between them. The length of the CDR3 is 14 residues. Germline V gene sequence: CDR1 WSHSY, CDR2 SAAADI. The CDR3 DNA reads TGCGCCAGCAGTGAGTCGGGGCCTCTTCAGCCCCAGCATTTT. This translates into CASSESGPLQPQHF.

A single count supports this clone. The J gene is TRBJ2-7, the V gene TRBV2; TRBD1 matches at 9 bases. CDR1 is SNHLY and CDR2 is FYNNEI in the germline V gene. The V and J ends lost 8 bases and 5 bases, in that order; junction bases with no gene match: 7. This CDR3 contains 13 residues. CDR3: CASGGDRAHEQYF. CDR3 coding DNA: TGTGCCAGCGGGGGGGACAGGGCCCACGAGCAGTACTTC. Drawing the rest from reference TRBV2 and TRBJ2-7, the complete variable domain is EPEVTQTPSHQVTQMGQEVILRCVPISNHLYFYWYRQILGQKVEFLVSFYNNEISEKSEIFDDQFSVERPDGSNFTLKIRSTKLEDSAMYFCASGGDRAHEQYFGPGTRLTVT.

The rearrangement joins TRBV7-8 to TRBJ1-1, with D perhaps matching TRBD1 (5 bases). The germline CDR1 and CDR2 sequences are SGHVS and FQNEAQ. Trimming stripped 1 base from V and 7 bases from J, with 10 bases between. The CDR3 runs to 13 residues. The CDR3 is CASSLGPQGEAFF. In nucleotides, the CDR3 is TGTGCCAGCAGCTTAGGGCCCCAGGGTGAAGCTTTCTTT.

The chain combines TRBV5-6 with TRBJ1-2; D unclear. CDR1 and CDR2 (germline): SGHDT, YYEEEE. With 4 bases removed from V and 7 bases from J, the gap between germline ends came to 14 bases. This CDR3 spans 13 amino acids. CDR3 sequence (DNA): TGTGCCAGCAGCGATATTTGGACTGGTGGCTACACCTTC. It is translated as CASSDIWTGGYTF.

The genes are TRBV6-5 and TRBJ1-2, with 7 positions matching TRBD1. The germline gives CDR1 MNHEY, CDR2 SVGAGI. The CDR3 covers 13 residues. Losses at the gene ends were 7 bases for V and 4 bases for J; bases not matched to a gene: 6. The CDR3 region has the DNA TGTGCCAGCACTCAGACAGGGTCCTATGGCTACACCTTC. It yields the protein CASTQTGSYGYTF.

The chain uses TRBV4-3 and TRBJ1-2, with D maybe TRBD1 (5 bases). This CDR3 is 15 amino acids long. Germline CDR1 and CDR2: LGHNA and YSLEER. With 0 bases removed from V and 8 bases from J, the gap between germline ends came to 16 bases. CDR3 coding DNA: TGCGCCAGCAGCCAAGATCTGGGCGGGGCAGGGGGCTACACCTTC. It specifies CASSQDLGGAGGYTF.

The rearrangement uses TRBV2 and TRBJ2-1; perhaps TRBD2 as D (5 bases). Trimming took off 5 bases at V and 7 bases at J, with 9 bases between the two ends. CDR3 length: 12 residues. Germline-derived CDR1 and CDR2 are SNHLY and FYNNEI. The chain's CDR3 is CASSSGRNEQFF. CDR3 sequence (DNA): TGTGCCAGCAGTTCGGGGAGAAATGAGCAGTTCTTC.

This chain connects TRBV2 to TRBJ1-2; TRBD1 matches 10 bases. This CDR3 has 15 residues. Germline trimming cut 0 bases from V and 11 bases from J; bases unmatched to any gene: 9. Germline V CDR1 and CDR2: SNHLY, FYNNEI. CDR3: CASSEATGTGAWYTF. In DNA form, the CDR3 reads TGTGCCAGCAGTGAAGCGACCGGGACAGGGGCGTGGTACACCTTC.

The chain couples TRBV30 to TRBJ2-1, with 9 bases aligning to TRBD2. Germline loops: CDR1 GTSNPN, CDR2 SVGIG (reference sequence). The junction had 9 bases not matched to a gene; V was cut back by 4 bases and J by 8 bases. The CDR3 sequence is 14 residues long. The CDR3: CAWNPGTSSDEQFF. The CDR3 bases are TGTGCCTGGAACCCAGGGACTAGCTCAGATGAGCAGTTCTTC.